These T cell receptor beta chains were read from a single sample in a study of blood T cells in healthy people across ages. TCRdb recomputed calls from the 5' RACE reads with MiXCR, one row per CDR3 protein. The table records over 600,000 distinct CDR3 sequences, around 38% of them present only once. The material sequenced was blood. Receptors originate from a man older than 75 in good health. CDR3s leave out the opening cysteine and the closing phenylalanine or tryptophan. The D gene is left open where the match is weak.

v_gene: TRBV4-1
d_gene: TRBD1
CDR3aa: ASSPRQGGYNEQY

v_gene: TRBV2
d_gene: .
CDR3aa: ASGNVPRGEQY

v_gene: TRBV9
d_gene: TRBD2
CDR3aa: ASSPRLAGTTGELF

v_gene: TRBV20-1
d_gene: .
CDR3aa: SGRPGAGANVLT

v_gene: TRBV10-2
d_gene: TRBD2
CDR3aa: ASNATSGSSGNIQY

v_gene: TRBV6-2/TRBV6-3
d_gene: TRBD2
CDR3aa: ASSDPLAGGTPDTQY

v_gene: TRBV6-2/TRBV6-3
d_gene: .
CDR3aa: VSSYTGKTGELF

v_gene: TRBV3-1
d_gene: TRBD1
CDR3aa: ASSQEGYRGNSPLH

v_gene: TRBV3-1
d_gene: .
CDR3aa: ASSPSEGETQY

v_gene: TRBV29-1
d_gene: .
CDR3aa: SVEDEGVTGELF

v_gene: TRBV7-9
d_gene: .
CDR3aa: ASSVQNSSPLH

v_gene: TRBV3-1
d_gene: TRBD1
CDR3aa: AGSRQGANRYGYT

v_gene: TRBV4-3
d_gene: .
CDR3aa: ASSQFTDQALEQY

v_gene: TRBV7-9
d_gene: TRBD1
CDR3aa: ASSLSNRDRGRDGTEAF

v_gene: TRBV7-8
d_gene: .
CDR3aa: ASSQRQGREETQY

v_gene: TRBV5-1
d_gene: .
CDR3aa: ASSFSYREDYEQY

v_gene: TRBV29-1
d_gene: .
CDR3aa: SGGGGNTGELF

v_gene: TRBV5-1
d_gene: .
CDR3aa: ASSVGHLSYGYT

v_gene: TRBV27
d_gene: TRBD1
CDR3aa: ASSWSRDRVMNEQF

v_gene: TRBV7-8
d_gene: TRBD2
CDR3aa: ASSFLASGITTNEQF

v_gene: TRBV7-9
d_gene: TRBD2
CDR3aa: ASSLAGGDNEQY

v_gene: TRBV29-1
d_gene: .
CDR3aa: SVRGLGTDTQY

v_gene: TRBV29-1
d_gene: .
CDR3aa: SVDVGLFNEQY

v_gene: TRBV14
d_gene: .
CDR3aa: ASSQDFRETQY

v_gene: TRBV6-2/TRBV6-3
d_gene: TRBD2
CDR3aa: ASSTLSGRGYEQF

v_gene: TRBV7-7
d_gene: TRBD2
CDR3aa: ASSSSGRAENEQF

v_gene: TRBV2
d_gene: .
CDR3aa: ASIYSGYLSGANVLT

v_gene: TRBV7-8
d_gene: .
CDR3aa: ASSLVVYGATSNEQF

v_gene: TRBV18
d_gene: TRBD2
CDR3aa: ASSPQGAGYYNEQF

v_gene: TRBV20-1
d_gene: .
CDR3aa: SARVDGGKETQY

v_gene: TRBV28
d_gene: .
CDR3aa: ASRKTGTSSYEQY

v_gene: TRBV20-1
d_gene: TRBD2
CDR3aa: SAPPGTNYEQY

v_gene: TRBV10-3
d_gene: TRBD1
CDR3aa: AISDGTGFGQPQH

v_gene: TRBV4-2
d_gene: TRBD1
CDR3aa: ASSPRTGGVVNEQY

v_gene: TRBV15
d_gene: TRBD1
CDR3aa: ATSRDKQGNGYT

v_gene: TRBV30
d_gene: .
CDR3aa: AWSSNTRRYGYT

v_gene: TRBV20-1
d_gene: .
CDR3aa: SVIRVLTDTQY

v_gene: TRBV5-4
d_gene: .
CDR3aa: ASSPEGGSETQY

v_gene: TRBV2
d_gene: TRBD2
CDR3aa: ASRAGGPYNEQY

v_gene: TRBV6-2/TRBV6-3
d_gene: .
CDR3aa: ASSEPYRYGYT

v_gene: TRBV2
d_gene: TRBD2
CDR3aa: AGSRGLAYNEQY

v_gene: TRBV28
d_gene: TRBD2
CDR3aa: ASSSTSGSSYNEQY